The present T cell receptor (beta chain) was sequenced within a study of STAT5B mutations in CD4+ large granular lymphocyte leukemia. The study's findings and limits: Patient CD4-sorted repertoires looked more clonal than healthy CD4+ repertoires, even without putative leukemic clones. Higher CD4+ than CD8+ T-LGLL clonality might reflect small sample size. No patients shared main leukemic clonotypes, though roughly 23% appeared at low frequency elsewhere.

In regard to this clone: Its specificity is unknown.

The CDR3 runs 16 residues. The V and J ends lost 0 bases and 4 bases, in that order; junction bases with no gene match: 2. Germline CDR1 is SGHRS and CDR2 is YFSETQ. Assay used: immunoSEQ multiplex PCR; TCRdb lists only in-frame clones, some missing. The data show under 35,000 clones, about 71% seen once. The genes are TRBV5-1 and TRBJ2-3; 13 nucleotides line up with TRBD2. Sequencing was done on a sample of CD4+ T cells from blood buffy coats. This TCR came from a human donor in good health. The CDR3 sequence: CASSLGLAGGSDTQYF. The CDR3 DNA follows: TGCGCCAGCAGCTTGGGACTAGCGGGGGGTTCAGATACGCAGTATTTT.